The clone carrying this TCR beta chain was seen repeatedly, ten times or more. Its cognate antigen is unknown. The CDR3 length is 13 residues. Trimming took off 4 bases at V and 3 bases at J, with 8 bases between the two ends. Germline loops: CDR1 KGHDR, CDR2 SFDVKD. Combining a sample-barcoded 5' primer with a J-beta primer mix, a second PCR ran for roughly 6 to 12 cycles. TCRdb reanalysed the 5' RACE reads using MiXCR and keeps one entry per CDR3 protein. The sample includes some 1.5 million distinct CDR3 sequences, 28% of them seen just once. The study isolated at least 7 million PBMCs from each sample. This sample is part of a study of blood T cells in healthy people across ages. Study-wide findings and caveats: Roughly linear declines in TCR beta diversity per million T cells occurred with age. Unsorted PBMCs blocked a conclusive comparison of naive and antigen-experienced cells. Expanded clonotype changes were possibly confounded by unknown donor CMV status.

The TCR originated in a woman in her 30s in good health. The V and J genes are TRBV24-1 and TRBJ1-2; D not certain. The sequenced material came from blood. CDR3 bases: TGTGCCACCAGTGAGTACGGGGACTATGGCTACACCTTC. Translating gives CATSEYGDYGYTF.